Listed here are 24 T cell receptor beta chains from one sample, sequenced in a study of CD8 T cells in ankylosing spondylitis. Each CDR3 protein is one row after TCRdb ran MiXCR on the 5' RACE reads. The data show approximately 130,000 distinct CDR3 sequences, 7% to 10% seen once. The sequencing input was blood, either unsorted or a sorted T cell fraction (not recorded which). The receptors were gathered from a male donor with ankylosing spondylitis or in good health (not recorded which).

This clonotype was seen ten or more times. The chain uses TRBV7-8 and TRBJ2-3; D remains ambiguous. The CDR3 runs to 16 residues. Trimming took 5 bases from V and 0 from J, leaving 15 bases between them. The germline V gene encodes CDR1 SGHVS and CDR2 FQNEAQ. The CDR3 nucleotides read TGTGCCAGCAGCCGATGGATTAAAACTAGCACAGATACGCAGTATTTT. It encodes CASSRWIKTSTDTQYF. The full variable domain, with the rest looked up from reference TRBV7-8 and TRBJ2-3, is GAGVSQSPRYKVAKRGQDVALRCDPISGHVSLFWYQQALGQGPEFLTYFQNEAQLDKSGLPSDRFFAERPEGSVSTLKIQRTQQEDSAVYLCASSRWIKTSTDTQYFGPGTRLTVL.

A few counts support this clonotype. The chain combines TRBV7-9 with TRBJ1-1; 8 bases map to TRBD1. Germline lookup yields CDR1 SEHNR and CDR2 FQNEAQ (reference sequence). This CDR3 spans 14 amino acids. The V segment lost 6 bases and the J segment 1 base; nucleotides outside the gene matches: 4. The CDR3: CASSRQGKNTEAFF. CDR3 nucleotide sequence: TGTGCCAGCAGTCGACAGGGGAAGAACACTGAAGCTTTCTTT. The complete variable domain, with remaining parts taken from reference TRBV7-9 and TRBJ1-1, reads DTGVSQNPRHKITKRGQNVTFRCDPISEHNRLYWYRQTLGQGPEFLTYFQNEAQLEKSRLLSDRFSAERPKGSFSTLEIQRTEQGDSAMYLCASSRQGKNTEAFFGQGTRLTVV.

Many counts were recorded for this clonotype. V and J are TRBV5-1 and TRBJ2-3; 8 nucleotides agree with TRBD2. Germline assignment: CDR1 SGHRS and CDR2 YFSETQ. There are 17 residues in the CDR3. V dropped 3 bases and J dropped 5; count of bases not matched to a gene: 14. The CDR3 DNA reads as TGCGCCAGCAGCTCTGGGGTCAAGCGGGAGCTCAAAGATACGCAGTATTTT. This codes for CASSSGVKRELKDTQYF.

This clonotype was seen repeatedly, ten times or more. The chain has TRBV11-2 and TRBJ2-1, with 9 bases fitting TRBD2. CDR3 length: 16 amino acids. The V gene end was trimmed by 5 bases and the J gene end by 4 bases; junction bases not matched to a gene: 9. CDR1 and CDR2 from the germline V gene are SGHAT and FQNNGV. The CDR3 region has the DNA TGTGCCAGCAGCAGAGCCTGGACTAGCGAATACAATGAGCAGTTCTTC. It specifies CASSRAWTSEYNEQFF.

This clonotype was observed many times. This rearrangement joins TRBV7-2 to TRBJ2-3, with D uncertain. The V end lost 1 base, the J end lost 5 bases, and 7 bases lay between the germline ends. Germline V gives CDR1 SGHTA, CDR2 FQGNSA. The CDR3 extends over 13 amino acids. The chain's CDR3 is CASSLDLRDTQYF. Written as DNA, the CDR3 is TGTGCCAGCAGCTTAGATCTACGAGATACGCAGTATTTT. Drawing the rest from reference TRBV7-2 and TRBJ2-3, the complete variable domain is GAGVSQSPSNKVTEKGKDVELRCDPISGHTALYWYRQSLGQGLEFLIYFQGNSAPDKSGLPSDRFSAERTGGSVSTLTIQRTQQEDSAVYLCASSLDLRDTQYFGPGTRLTVL.

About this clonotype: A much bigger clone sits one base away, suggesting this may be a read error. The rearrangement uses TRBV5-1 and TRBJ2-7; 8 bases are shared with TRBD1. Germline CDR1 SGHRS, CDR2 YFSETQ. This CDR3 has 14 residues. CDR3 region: CASSFGQGEYDQYF. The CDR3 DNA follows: TGCGCCAGCAGCTTTGGACAGGGAGAGTACGACCAGTACTTC.

Written as DNA, the CDR3 is TGCAGTGCCGCTAGTCATTTATTGGCCGGACAGACCTACGAGCAGTACTTC. Its protein is CSAASHLLAGQTYEQYF. The V and J genes are TRBV20-1 and TRBJ2-7, with D tentatively TRBD1 (6 bases). This CDR3 has 17 residues. V was cut by 6 bases and J by 2 bases, with 26 bases left in between. CDR1 DFQATT and CDR2 SNEGSKA come from the germline V gene (reference sequence).

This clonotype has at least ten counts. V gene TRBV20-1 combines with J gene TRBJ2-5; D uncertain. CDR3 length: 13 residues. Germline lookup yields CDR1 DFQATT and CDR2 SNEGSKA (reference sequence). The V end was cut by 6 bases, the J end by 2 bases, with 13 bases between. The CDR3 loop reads CSATRADQETQYF. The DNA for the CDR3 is TGCAGTGCCACCCGGGCCGATCAAGAGACCCAGTACTTC.

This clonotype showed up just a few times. For the CDR3, the DNA is TGTGCCAGCGGAAACCAGGGGTCAGGGGAGCAGCCCCAGCATTTT. This translates into CASGNQGSGEQPQHF. This chain uses TRBV2 with TRBJ1-5; D might be TRBD1 (6 bases). The ends were cut back, 8 bases at V and 7 bases at J, with 21 bases in the middle. From germline, CDR1 is SNHLY and CDR2 FYNNEI. There are 15 residues in the CDR3. Using reference TRBV2 and TRBJ1-5 for the parts outside the CDR3, the full variable domain is EPEVTQTPSHQVTQMGQEVILRCVPISNHLYFYWYRQILGQKVEFLVSFYNNEISEKSEIFDDQFSVERPDGSNFTLKIRSTKLEDSAMYFCASGNQGSGEQPQHFGDGTRLSIL.

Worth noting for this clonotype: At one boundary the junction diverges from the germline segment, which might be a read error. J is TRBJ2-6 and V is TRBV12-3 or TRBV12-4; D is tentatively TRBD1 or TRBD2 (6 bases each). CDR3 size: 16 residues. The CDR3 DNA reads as TGTGCCAGCAGACCCTCGGGGGCGCTTGGGGCCAACGGCCTGACTTTC. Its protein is CASRPSGALGANGLTF.

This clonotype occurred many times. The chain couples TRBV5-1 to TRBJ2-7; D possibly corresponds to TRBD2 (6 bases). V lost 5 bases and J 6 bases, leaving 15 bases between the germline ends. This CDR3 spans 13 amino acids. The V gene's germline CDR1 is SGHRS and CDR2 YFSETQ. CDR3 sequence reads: CASSAAGLGEQYF. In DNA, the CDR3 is TGCGCCAGCAGTGCCGCGGGGCTGGGCGAGCAGTACTTC.

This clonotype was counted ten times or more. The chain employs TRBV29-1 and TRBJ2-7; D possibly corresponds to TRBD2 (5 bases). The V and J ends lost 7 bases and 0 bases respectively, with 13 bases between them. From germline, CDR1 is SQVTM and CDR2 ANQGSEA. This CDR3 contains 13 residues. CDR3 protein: CSAKRLFSYEQYF. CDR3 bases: TGCAGCGCTAAAAGACTATTCTCCTACGAGCAGTACTTC.

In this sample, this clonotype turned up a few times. The CDR3 DNA sequence: TGTGCCAGCAACTACATAGCCGGGGATGAGCAGTTCTTC. Amino acid sequence: CASNYIAGDEQFF. V usage is TRBV6-6 and J usage is TRBJ2-1, with a weak D call TRBD2 (5 bases). Germline V CDR1 and CDR2: MNHNY, SVGAGI (reference sequence). The CDR3 has 13 residues. Trimming took 7 bases from V and 8 from J, leaving 15 bases between them.

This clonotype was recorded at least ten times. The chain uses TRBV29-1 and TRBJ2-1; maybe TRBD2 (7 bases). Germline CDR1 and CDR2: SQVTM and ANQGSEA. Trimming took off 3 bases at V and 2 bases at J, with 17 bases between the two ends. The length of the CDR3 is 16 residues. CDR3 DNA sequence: TGCAGCGTTGAGCTTTGGTTAGGGGGGGCCTACAATGAGCAGTTCTTC. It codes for CSVELWLGGAYNEQFF.

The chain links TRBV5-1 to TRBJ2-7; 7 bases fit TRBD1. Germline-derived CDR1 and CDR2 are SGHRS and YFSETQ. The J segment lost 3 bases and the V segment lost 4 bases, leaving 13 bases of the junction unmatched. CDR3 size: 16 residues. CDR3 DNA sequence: TGCGCCAGCAGCCAACAGTCCGGGACAGATGGCTACGAGCAGTACTTC. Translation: CASSQQSGTDGYEQYF. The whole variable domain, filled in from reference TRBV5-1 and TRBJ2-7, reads KAGVTQTPRYLIKTRGQQVTLSCSPISGHRSVSWYQQTPGQGLQFLFEYFSETQRNKGNFPGRFSGRQFSNSRSEMNVSTLELGDSALYLCASSQQSGTDGYEQYFGPGTRLTVT.

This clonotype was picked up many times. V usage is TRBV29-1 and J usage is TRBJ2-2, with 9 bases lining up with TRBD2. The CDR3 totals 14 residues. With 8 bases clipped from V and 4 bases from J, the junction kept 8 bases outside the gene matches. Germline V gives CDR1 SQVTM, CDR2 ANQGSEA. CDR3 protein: CSFRSGSGTGELFF. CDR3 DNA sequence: TGCAGCTTCCGTAGCGGGAGCGGCACCGGGGAGCTGTTTTTT.

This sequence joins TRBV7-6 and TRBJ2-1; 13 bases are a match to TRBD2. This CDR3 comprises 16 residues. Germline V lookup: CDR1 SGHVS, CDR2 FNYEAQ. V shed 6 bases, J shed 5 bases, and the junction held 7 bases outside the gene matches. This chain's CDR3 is CASSGPGLAGHNEQFF. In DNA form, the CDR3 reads TGTGCCAGCAGTGGGCCGGGACTAGCGGGGCACAATGAGCAGTTCTTC. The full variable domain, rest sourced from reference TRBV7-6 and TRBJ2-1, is GAGVSQSPRYKVTKRGQDVALRCDPISGHVSLYWYRQALGQGPEFLTYFNYEAQQDKSGLPNDRFSAERPEGSISTLTIQRTEQRDSAMYRCASSGPGLAGHNEQFFGPGTRLTVL.

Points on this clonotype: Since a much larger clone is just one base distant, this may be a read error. CDR3 coding DNA: TGCGGTGCTTATGGGACTAGCGGGAGCTTGGCAGATACGCAGTATTTT. Protein product: CGAYGTSGSLADTQYF. The chain is built from TRBV20-1 and TRBJ2-3; 14 bases match TRBD2. Germline CDR1 and CDR2: DFQATT and SNEGSKA (reference sequence). The CDR3 consists of 16 residues.

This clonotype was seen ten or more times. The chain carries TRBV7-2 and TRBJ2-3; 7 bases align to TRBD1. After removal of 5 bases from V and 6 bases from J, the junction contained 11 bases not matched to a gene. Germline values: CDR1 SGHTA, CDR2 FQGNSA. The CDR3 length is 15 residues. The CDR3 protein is CASSTEARGQDTQYF. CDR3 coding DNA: TGTGCCAGCAGCACCGAGGCGAGGGGACAGGATACGCAGTATTTT.

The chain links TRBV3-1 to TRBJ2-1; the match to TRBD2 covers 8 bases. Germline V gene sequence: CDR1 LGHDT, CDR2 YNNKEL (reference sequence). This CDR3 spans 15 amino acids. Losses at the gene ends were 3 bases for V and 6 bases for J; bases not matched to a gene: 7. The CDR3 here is CASSHGTRGGNEQFF. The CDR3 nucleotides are TGTGCCAGCAGCCACGGGACTAGGGGCGGCAATGAGCAGTTCTTC.

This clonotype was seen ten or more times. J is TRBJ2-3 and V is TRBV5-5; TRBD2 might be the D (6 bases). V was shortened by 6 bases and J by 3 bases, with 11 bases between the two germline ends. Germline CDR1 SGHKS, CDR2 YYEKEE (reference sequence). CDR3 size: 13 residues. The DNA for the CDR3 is TGTGCCAGCACCCTGGGGGGAACAGATACGCAGTATTTT. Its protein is CASTLGGTDTQYF.

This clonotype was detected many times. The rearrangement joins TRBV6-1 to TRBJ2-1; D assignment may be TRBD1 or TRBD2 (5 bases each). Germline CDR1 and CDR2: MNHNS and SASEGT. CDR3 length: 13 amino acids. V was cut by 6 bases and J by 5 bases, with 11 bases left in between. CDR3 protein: CASRSGPHNEQFF. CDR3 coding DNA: TGTGCCAGCAGATCGGGACCGCACAATGAGCAGTTCTTC.

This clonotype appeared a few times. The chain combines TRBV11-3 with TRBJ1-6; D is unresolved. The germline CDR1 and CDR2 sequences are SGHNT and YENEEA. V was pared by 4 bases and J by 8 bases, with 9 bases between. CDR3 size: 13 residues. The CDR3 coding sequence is TGTGCCAGCAGCTCAGGCGGGGATTCACCCCTCCACTTT. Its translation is CASSSGGDSPLHF. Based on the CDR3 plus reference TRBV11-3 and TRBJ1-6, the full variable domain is EAGVVQSPRYKIIEKKQPVAFWCNPISGHNTLYWYLQNLGQGPELLIRYENEEAVDDSQLPKDRFSAERLKGVDSTLKIQPAELGDSAVYLCASSSGGDSPLHFGNGTRLTVT.

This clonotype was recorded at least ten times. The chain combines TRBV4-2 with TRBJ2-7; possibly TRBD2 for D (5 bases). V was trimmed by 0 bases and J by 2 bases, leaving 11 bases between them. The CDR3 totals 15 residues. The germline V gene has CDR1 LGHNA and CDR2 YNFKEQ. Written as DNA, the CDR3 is TGTGCCAGCAGCCAAGAAGTGGCTAGCCCCTACGAGCAGTACTTC. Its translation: CASSQEVASPYEQYF.